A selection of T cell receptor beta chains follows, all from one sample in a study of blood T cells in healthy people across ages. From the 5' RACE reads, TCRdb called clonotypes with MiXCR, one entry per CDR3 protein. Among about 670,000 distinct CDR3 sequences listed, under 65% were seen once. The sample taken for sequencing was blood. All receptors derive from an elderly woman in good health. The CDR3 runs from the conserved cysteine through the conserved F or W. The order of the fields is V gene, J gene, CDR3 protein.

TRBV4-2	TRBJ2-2	CASSQDVGLGTGELFF
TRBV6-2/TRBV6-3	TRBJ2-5	CASSPDRGIKETQYF
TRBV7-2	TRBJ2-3	CASSSLGAGDTQYF
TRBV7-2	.	CASSRLRSGGGGETQYF
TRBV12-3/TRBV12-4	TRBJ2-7	CASSLRMGSNEQYF
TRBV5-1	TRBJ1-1	CASSLIPVMNTEAFF
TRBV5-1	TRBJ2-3	CASSLTVKPGTDTQYF
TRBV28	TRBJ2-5	CASRNSLPQETQYF
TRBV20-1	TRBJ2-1	CSARVGGRRNEQFF
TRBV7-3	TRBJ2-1	CASSSPSGEQFF
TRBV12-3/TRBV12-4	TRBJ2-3	CASKEGGTTDTQYF
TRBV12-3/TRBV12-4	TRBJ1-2	CASSLGRNYGYTF
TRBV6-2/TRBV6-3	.	CASSYRREIYEQYF
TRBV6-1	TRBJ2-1	CASRRQGTGEQFF
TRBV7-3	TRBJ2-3	CASSSTISGRSADTQYF
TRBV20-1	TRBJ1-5	CSVIKPGQPQHF
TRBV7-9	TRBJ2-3	CASSFPREAGTDSTDTQYF
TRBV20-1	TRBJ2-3	CSGEALQRTQYF
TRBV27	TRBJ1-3	CASSLANRQVSGNTIYF
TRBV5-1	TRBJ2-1	CASSFPAGTSPYNEQFF
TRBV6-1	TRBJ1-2	CASSEHKGVYGYTF